This TCR beta chain stems from a study of shared clonotypes between healthy human individuals. Clones were sequenced by immunoSEQ multiplex PCR, and TCRdb holds only the in-frame ones, with some missing. The sample records about 650,000 clones, 95% being singletons. Terminally differentiated effector memory CD45RA+ cells were left out of the naive CD8 fraction, which was CD45RO-negative and positively selected for CCR7. Study findings and constraints: Blood alone was sampled, and tissue repertoires likely differ.

With respect to this clone: Its specificity is not known.

Between the trimmed V and J ends, which lost 1 base and 6 bases, there was a span of 10 bases. The germline V gene encodes CDR1 LNHNV and CDR2 YYDKDF (reference sequence). The CDR3 totals 14 residues. This receptor was obtained from a young woman in good health. The rearrangement links TRBV15 to TRBJ1-5; D ambiguous. Sequencing was done on a sample of naive CD8+ T cells sorted from blood. The CDR3 loop is CATSRVGLGQPQHF. CDR3 coding DNA: TGTGCCACCAGCAGAGTAGGGTTAGGTCAGCCCCAGCATTTT.